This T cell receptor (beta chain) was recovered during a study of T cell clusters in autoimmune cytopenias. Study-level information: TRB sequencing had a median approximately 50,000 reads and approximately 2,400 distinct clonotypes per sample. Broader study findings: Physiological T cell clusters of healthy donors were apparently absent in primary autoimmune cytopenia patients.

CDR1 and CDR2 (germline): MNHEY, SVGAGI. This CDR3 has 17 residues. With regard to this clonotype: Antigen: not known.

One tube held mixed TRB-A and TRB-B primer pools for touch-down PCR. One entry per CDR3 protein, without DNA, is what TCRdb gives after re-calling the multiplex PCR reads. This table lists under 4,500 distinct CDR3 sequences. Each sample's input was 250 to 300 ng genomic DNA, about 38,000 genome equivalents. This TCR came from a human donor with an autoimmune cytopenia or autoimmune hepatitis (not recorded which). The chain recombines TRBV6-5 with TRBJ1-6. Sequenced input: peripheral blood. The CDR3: CASSYSGAPSYNSPLHF.